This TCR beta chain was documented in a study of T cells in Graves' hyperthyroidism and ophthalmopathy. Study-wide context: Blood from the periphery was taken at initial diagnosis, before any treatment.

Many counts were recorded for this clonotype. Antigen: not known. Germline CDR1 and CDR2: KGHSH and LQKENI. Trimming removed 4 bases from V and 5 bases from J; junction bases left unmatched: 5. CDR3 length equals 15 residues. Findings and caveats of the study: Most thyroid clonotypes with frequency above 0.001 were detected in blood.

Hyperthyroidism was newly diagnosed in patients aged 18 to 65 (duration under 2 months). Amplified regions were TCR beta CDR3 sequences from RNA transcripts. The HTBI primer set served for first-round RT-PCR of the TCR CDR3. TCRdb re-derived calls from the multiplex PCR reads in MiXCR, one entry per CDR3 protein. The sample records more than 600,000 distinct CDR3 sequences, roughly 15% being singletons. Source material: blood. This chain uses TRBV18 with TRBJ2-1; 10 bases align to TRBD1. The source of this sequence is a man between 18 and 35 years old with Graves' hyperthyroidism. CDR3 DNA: TGTGCCAGCTCACTAACGGGGACAGGGGACAATGAGCAGTTCTTC. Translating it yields CASSLTGTGDNEQFF.